This TCR beta chain was recovered during a study of blood T cell repertoires in COVID-19. Across the whole study: Some COVID-19 samples were acute and others convalescent; all came from the United States, Italy and Spain. The analysed material was cDNA or gDNA that came from T cells, B-cell-depleted T cells, or PBMCs.

Germline CDR1 is MNHNS and CDR2 is SASEGT. The CDR3 has 19 amino acids. V was clipped by 0 bases and J by 0 bases; unmatched bases: 8. In the authors' workflow: Estimation of nucleated cell counts was performed using reference gene primer amplification. Sequenced by immunoSEQ multiplex PCR; TCRdb stores in-frame clones only, minus some. The V and J calls and clone size were taken over from that table, and D and trimming were inferred from the DNA. The table has about 170,000 clones, more than 65% seen once. The origin of this receptor is a woman at least 80 years old with active or convalescent COVID-19. V gene TRBV6-1 combines with J gene TRBJ2-6; 7 bases agree with TRBD1. Sequenced: peripheral blood. CDR3 amino acids: CASSEAWGRGNSGANVLTF. CDR3 sequence (DNA): TGTGCCAGCAGTGAAGCCTGGGGCAGGGGGAACTCTGGGGCCAACGTCCTGACTTTC.